The sequence of this T cell receptor (beta chain) was determined in a study of T cell responses to AZD1222 COVID-19 vaccine. The study's findings and limits: Only a handful of AZD1222 recipients tested seropositive at baseline.

About this clone: Its matching antigen is unknown.

Pooled samples include second doses given at about 4 or 12 weeks. The table came from immunoSEQ multiplex PCR; TCRdb's copy has only in-frame clones and leaves some out. Of around 150,000 clones detected, around 89% appear once; the ten largest clones hold roughly 4%. The CDR3 covers 14 residues. V lost 0 bases, J lost 5 bases, and 10 bases lay in between. CDR1 and CDR2 from the germline V gene are MGHRA and YSYEKL. The sequencing used peripheral blood, collected 28 days after the second AZD1222 dose. V usage is TRBV4-1 and J usage is TRBJ1-1; D remains ambiguous. The clonotype originates from an adult who received the AZD1222 COVID-19 vaccine. CDR3 DNA: TGCGCCAGCAGCCAAGATAGTTCCGATACTGAAGCTTTCTTT. It specifies CASSQDSSDTEAFF.